This TCR beta chain stems from a study of read filtering for tumor transcriptome and immune sequencing. About the study: Per sample, TCR-region reads ranged about 4.05 to 11 million by IR-seq, about 85 to 1,400 by RNA-seq.

This clonotype was seen ten or more times. From about 0.4 ug of RNA, a library with molecular barcoded alpha/delta and beta/gamma adaptors was made. TCRdb analysed the reads with MiXCR anew, one entry per CDR3 protein. The sample gives about 86,000 distinct CDR3 sequences, about 12% of which show up once; more than 12% is in the top ten. Source material: a population of CD138-negative cells sorted from bone marrow. The clonotype was recovered from a donor aged 40 or older with multiple myeloma.

DNA of the CDR3: TGTGCCAGCACCCCGAGGGACAGGGAGAAAAACATTCAGTACTTC. Its translation: CASTPRDREKNIQYF. The chain is built from TRBV28 and TRBJ2-4; 9 bases fit TRBD1. Germline loops: CDR1 MDHEN, CDR2 SYDVKM. The CDR3 has 15 residues. V shed 7 bases, J shed 4 bases, and the junction held 8 bases outside the gene matches.